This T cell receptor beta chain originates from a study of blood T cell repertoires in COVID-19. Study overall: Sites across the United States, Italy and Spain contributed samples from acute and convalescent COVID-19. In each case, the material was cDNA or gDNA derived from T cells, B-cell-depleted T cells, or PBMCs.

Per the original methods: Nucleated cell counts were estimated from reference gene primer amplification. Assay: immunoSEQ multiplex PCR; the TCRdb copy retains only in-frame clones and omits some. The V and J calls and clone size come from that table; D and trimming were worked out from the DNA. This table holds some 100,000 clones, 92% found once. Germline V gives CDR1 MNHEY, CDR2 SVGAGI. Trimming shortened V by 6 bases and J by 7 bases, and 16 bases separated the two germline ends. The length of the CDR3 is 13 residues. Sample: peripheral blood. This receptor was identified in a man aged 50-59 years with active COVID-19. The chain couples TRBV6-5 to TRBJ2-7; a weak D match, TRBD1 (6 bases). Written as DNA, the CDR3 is TGTGCCAGCAGAAAACAGGTTACAGGGGAGCAGTACTTC. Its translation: CASRKQVTGEQYF.